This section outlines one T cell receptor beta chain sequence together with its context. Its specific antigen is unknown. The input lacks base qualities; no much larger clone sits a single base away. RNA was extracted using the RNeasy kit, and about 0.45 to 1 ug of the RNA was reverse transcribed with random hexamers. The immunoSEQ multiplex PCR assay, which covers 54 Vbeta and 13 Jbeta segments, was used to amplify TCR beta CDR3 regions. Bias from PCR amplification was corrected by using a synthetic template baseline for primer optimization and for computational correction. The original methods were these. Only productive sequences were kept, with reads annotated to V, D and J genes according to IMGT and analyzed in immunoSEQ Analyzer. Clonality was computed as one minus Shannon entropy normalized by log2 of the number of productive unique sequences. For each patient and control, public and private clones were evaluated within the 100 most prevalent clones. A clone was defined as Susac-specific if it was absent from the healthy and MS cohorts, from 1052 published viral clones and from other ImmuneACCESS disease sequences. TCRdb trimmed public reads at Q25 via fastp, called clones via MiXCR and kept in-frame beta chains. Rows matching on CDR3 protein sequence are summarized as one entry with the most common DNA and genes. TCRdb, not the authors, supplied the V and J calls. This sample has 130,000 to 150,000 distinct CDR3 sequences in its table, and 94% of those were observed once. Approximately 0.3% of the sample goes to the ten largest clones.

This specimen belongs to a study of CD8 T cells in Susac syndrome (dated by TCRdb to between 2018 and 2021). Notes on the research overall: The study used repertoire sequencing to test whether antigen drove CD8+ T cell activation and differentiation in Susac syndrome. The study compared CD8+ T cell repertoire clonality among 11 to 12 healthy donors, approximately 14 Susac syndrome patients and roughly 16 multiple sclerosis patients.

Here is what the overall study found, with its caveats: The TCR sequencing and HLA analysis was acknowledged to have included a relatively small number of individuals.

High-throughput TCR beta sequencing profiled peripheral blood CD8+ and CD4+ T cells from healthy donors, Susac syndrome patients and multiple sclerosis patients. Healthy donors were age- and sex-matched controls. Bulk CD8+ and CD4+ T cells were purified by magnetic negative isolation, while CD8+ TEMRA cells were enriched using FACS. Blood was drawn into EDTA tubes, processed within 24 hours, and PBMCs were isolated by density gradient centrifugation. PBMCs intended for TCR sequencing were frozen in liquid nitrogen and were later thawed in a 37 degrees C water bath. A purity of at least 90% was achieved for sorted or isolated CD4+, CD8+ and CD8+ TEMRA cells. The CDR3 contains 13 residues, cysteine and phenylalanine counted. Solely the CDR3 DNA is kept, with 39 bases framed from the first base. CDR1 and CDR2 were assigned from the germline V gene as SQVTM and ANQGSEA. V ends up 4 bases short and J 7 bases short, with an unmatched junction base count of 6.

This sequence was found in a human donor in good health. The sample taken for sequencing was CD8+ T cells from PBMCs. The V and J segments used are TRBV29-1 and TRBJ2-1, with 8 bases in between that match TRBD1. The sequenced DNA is TGCAGCGTTGGACAGGGGTCCCTAAATGAGCAGTTCTTC. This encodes CSVGQGSLNEQFF.